This T cell receptor beta chain was recovered during a study of T-cell reconstitution after alpha-beta-depleted transplantation in children. For TCRbeta, the library was prepared with unique molecular identifiers. MiXCR, applied by TCRdb to the PCR reads, yields one record per CDR3 protein. The sample contains about 610,000 distinct CDR3 sequences, roughly a tenth of which appear only once. Germline trimming cut 6 bases from V and 6 bases from J; bases unmatched to any gene: 9. The CDR3 is 13 amino acids. The germline V gene has CDR1 SQVTM and CDR2 ANQGSEA. This clonotype has just a few counts. Sequences were derived from PBMCs from the stem cell graft donor, sampled from the stem cell graft. The rearrangement uses TRBV29-1 and TRBJ1-2; TRBD1 aligns across 8 bases. The receptor's source is a human donor who donated a stem cell graft to a child with acute myeloid leukemia. CDR3 protein: CSVRTGSLDGYTF. As DNA, the CDR3 is TGCAGCGTCCGGACAGGGTCCCTGGATGGCTACACCTTC.